This TCR beta chain came from a study of glioma-infiltrating T cells (dated by TCRdb to about 2016). Looking at the study overall: Glioma tissue, non-neoplastic brain tissue and matched peripheral blood mononuclear cells were used as sources from which TCR alpha- and beta-chain repertoires were sequenced. To measure divergence between tissue and blood T-cell populations, each tissue-infiltrating repertoire was compared with the peripheral blood repertoire of the same patient. Three low-grade glioma patients, about 8 primary glioblastoma patients, and three non-glioma patients who contributed non-neoplastic brain tissue made up the paired cohort.

The iRepertoire nested amplicon-rescue multiplex PCR (arm-PCR) platform was used to amplify TCR alpha and beta CDR3 regions from RNA. The input for one-step reverse transcription and amplification was roughly 85-400 ng of tissue mRNA or PBMC total RNA. Following bead purification, Illumina adapters were added through a secondary multiplex PCR, and the libraries were then gel-purified between 200 and 400 bp. The libraries contained internal 6-nucleotide barcodes that were used for demultiplexing. Sequencing of the libraries was done on an Illumina MiSeq using 2x220 or 2x250 nucleotide paired-end reads. The paper's processing steps were these. FLASH 1.2.11 was used to merge paired reads, and BWA-MEM then aligned the reads to the GRCh37 human genome before TRA and TRB reads were extracted. For V and J assignment, an IMGT-derived reference of cassette sequences and CDR3 motifs that included pseudogenes was used. Reads were translated in three frames, and productive CDR3s were defined by a C…FGXG motif without stop codons. Unique combinations of V-J cassette pair and CDR3 amino acid sequence were defined as clonotypes. Filtering of reads was based on Hamming distance, with the threshold set by the sequence error rate of each sample in mapped regions. TCRdb reprocessing: public reads trimmed at Q25 with fastp, clones called with MiXCR, in-frame beta chains kept. A single entry per CDR3 protein holds the most common genes and DNA from its merged rows. The V and J calls and clone size come from TCRdb's table, not from the authors' own analysis. In all, the sample holds approximately 120,000 distinct CDR3 sequences, and about 23% of those were seen once. Of the sample, approximately 14% falls within the top ten clones.

The CDR3 has 15 amino acids, counting the end cysteine and phenylalanine. Only CDR3 DNA is held: 45 bases, read in frame from base 1. V was cut back by 1 base and J by 2 bases, leaving a gap of 10 bases between them. CDR1 is given as SGHDN and CDR2 as FVKESK, both from the germline V gene. This clonotype was observed at least ten times. Its antigen is currently not known. No much larger clonotype is one base removed from it; base qualities were not supplied. Study-wide conclusions, independent of this receptor: In non-neoplastic patients, VJ-independent divergence between tissue and blood fell below expectation, whereas in all gliomas, and especially in low-grade gliomas, the divergence rose above expectation. Small numbers underpinned the group comparisons: roughly 8 glioblastoma patients, three low-grade glioma patients and three non-neoplastic patients. Very few CDR3 sequences were shared between tissue and blood, attributed to high CDR3 diversity and limited sampling.

This receptor chain uses TRBV14 and TRBJ2-3; no D gene call is confident. This receptor was taken from a human donor with low-grade glioma or glioblastoma, undergoing nonglioma brain surgery, or in good health (not recorded which). The sample taken for sequencing was glioma tissue, nonneoplastic brain tissue, or PBMCs (not recorded which). The DNA is as follows: TGTGCCAGCAGCCAAGTCGTTGCAGCCACAGATACGCAGTATTTT. Its translation is CASSQVVAATDTQYF.